This TCR beta chain derives from a study of cytomegalovirus exposure and HLA in healthy donors. This clone was counted a single time. Its matching antigen is unknown. PCR amplification relied on 60 Vbeta primers (plus 13 Jbeta primers). Only in-frame clones appear in the TCRdb table, and some are missing; sequencing was by immunoSEQ multiplex PCR. Among around 100,000 clones, roughly 76% were seen once, and the ten largest hold around 19%. Overall study findings and caveats: When a later analysis compared HLA-associated TCR beta chains with equally common others, the HLA-associated chains turned out to be more clonally expanded and to have lower generation probabilities.

Trimming took 3 bases from V and 7 from J; bases not matched to a gene: 9. CDR3 length: 16 residues. Germline-derived CDR1 and CDR2 are SGHRS and YFSETQ. Source material: PBMCs. This TCR was recovered from a woman aged 60-75 years in good health and CMV-seropositive. V usage is TRBV5-1 and J usage is TRBJ2-5; 13 bases map to TRBD2. CDR3 protein: CASSYGLAGASRTQYF. In DNA form, the CDR3 reads TGCGCCAGCAGCTACGGACTAGCGGGAGCGTCTAGGACCCAGTACTTC. Using reference TRBV5-1 and TRBJ2-5 for the parts outside the CDR3, the full variable domain is KAGVTQTPRYLIKTRGQQVTLSCSPISGHRSVSWYQQTPGQGLQFLFEYFSETQRNKGNFPGRFSGRQFSNSRSEMNVSTLELGDSALYLCASSYGLAGASRTQYFGPGTRLLVL.